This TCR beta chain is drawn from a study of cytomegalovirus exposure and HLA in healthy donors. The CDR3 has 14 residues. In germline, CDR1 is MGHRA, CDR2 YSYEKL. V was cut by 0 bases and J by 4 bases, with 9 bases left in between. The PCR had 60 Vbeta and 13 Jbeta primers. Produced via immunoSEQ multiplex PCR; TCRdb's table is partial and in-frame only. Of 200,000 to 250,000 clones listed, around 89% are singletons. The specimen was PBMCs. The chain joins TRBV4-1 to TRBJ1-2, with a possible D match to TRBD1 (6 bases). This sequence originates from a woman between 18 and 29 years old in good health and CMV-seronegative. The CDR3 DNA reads TGCGCCAGCAGCCAAGACCGGGACACCTATGGCTACACCTTC. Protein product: CASSQDRDTYGYTF.